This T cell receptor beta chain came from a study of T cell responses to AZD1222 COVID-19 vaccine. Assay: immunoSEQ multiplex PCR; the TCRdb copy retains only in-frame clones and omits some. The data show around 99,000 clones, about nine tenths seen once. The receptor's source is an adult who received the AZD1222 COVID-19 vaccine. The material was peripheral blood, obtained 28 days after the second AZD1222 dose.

CDR3 bases: TGTGCCAGCAGCTTGCTTTTGGAACGAGAGACCCAGTACTTC. Its protein is CASSLLLERETQYF. This sequence joins TRBV5-4 and TRBJ2-5; no firm D call. Trimming left V 1 base short and J 4 bases short, with 11 bases between. Germline values: CDR1 SGHNT, CDR2 YYREEE (reference sequence). This CDR3 comprises 14 residues.